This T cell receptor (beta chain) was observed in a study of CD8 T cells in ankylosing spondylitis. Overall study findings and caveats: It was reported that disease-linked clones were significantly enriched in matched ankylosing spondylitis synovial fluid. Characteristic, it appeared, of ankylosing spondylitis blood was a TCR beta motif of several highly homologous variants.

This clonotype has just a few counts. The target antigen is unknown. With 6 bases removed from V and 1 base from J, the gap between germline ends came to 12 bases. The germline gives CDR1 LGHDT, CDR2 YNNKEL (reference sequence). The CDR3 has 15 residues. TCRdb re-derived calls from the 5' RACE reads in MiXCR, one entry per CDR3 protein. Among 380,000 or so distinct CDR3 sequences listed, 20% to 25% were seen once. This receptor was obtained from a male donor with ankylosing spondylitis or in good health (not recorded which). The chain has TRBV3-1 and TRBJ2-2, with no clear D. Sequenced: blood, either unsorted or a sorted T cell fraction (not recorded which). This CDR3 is CASRARMGNTGELFF. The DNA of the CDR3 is TGTGCCAGCAGGGCTCGGATGGGGAACACCGGGGAGCTGTTTTTT.